Listed below are T cell receptor beta chains from one sample, sequenced in a study of response to subunit inactivated influenza vaccine. TCRdb itself ran the RT-PCR reads through MiXCR, one entry per CDR3 protein. In the table there are 540,000 or so distinct CDR3 sequences, 10% to 15% of which are singletons. This specimen was PBMCs from blood, taken 45 days after vaccination. The receptors originated from a man between 50 and 59 years old who received an inactivated influenza vaccine. Each CDR3 is given with its conserved first and last residue. The D gene is left open where the match is weak. The size entry is marked missing in some rows and otherwise reads once, few, many or a size class.

CDR3 length: 15; V gene: TRBV4-2; J gene: TRBJ1-1; D gene: .; clone size: .; CDR3 DNA: TGTGCCAGCAGCCAAGATGTCACCAGCGCCTCTGAAGCTTTCTTT; CDR3 protein: CASSQDVTSASEAFF
CDR3 length: 16; V gene: TRBV20-1; J gene: TRBJ2-1; D gene: .; clone size: .; CDR3 DNA: TGCAGTGCTAGAGATGGGAGACAGGTTGGGTACAATGAGCAGTTCTTC; CDR3 protein: CSARDGRQVGYNEQFF
CDR3 length: 15; V gene: TRBV5-5; J gene: TRBJ2-4; D gene: TRBD1; clone size: few; CDR3 DNA: TGTGCCAGCAGCTTAGTGGGACAGGGGACGAACATTCAGTACTTC; CDR3 protein: CASSLVGQGTNIQYF
CDR3 length: 12; V gene: TRBV12-3/TRBV12-4; J gene: TRBJ2-7; D gene: .; clone size: .; CDR3 DNA: TGTGCCAGCAGTTTATGGCCCGGCGAGCAGTACTTC; CDR3 protein: CASSLWPGEQYF
CDR3 length: 14; V gene: TRBV20-1; J gene: TRBJ2-5; D gene: TRBD2; clone size: few; CDR3 DNA: TGCAGTGCCGAGGGGCTAGCGGGCCAAGAGACCCAGTACTTC; CDR3 protein: CSAEGLAGQETQYF
CDR3 length: 15; V gene: TRBV20-1; J gene: TRBJ1-5; D gene: .; clone size: many; CDR3 DNA: TGCAGTGCCCCCATCGCCGGCAGGGCGTATCAGCCCCAGCATTTT; CDR3 protein: CSAPIAGRAYQPQHF
CDR3 length: 16; V gene: TRBV15; J gene: TRBJ2-1; D gene: .; clone size: few; CDR3 DNA: TGTGCCACCAGCAGGACTGGTGCCCTGGGATCCAATGAGCAGTTCTTC; CDR3 protein: CATSRTGALGSNEQFF
CDR3 length: 13; V gene: TRBV20-1; J gene: TRBJ1-5; D gene: .; clone size: .; CDR3 DNA: TGCAGTGCTAGTGTTTATAGCAATCAGCCCCAGCATTTT; CDR3 protein: CSASVYSNQPQHF
CDR3 length: 15; V gene: TRBV5-1; J gene: TRBJ1-2; D gene: .; clone size: few; CDR3 DNA: TGCGCCAGCAGCTTGGACAGGCCGGACCCATATGGCTACACCTTC; CDR3 protein: CASSLDRPDPYGYTF
CDR3 length: 17; V gene: TRBV6-5; J gene: TRBJ2-6; D gene: .; clone size: .; CDR3 DNA: TGTGCCAGCAGTTACTCGAACGGGGGCGCTGGGGCCAACGTCCTGACTTTC; CDR3 protein: CASSYSNGGAGANVLTF
CDR3 length: 17; V gene: TRBV6-7; J gene: TRBJ2-6; D gene: .; clone size: .; CDR3 DNA: TGTGCCTTTCGGGAGCCATCATCCTCCTCTGGGGCCAACGTCCTGACTTTC; CDR3 protein: CAFREPSSSSGANVLTF
CDR3 length: 14; V gene: TRBV20-1; J gene: TRBJ2-1; D gene: TRBD2; clone size: .; CDR3 DNA: TGCAGTGCCCCGGGACTAGCGGCTGACAATGAGCAGTTCTTC; CDR3 protein: CSAPGLAADNEQFF
CDR3 length: 18; V gene: TRBV11-1; J gene: TRBJ2-4; D gene: .; clone size: .; CDR3 DNA: TGTGCCAGCACCTCGGATGGGTTGGGGGCCCAAGCCAAAAACATTCAGTACTTC; CDR3 protein: CASTSDGLGAQAKNIQYF
CDR3 length: 17; V gene: TRBV4-3; J gene: TRBJ2-3; D gene: TRBD1; clone size: few; CDR3 DNA: TGCGCCAGCAGCCAACGGGACAGGGGGTTAGTGGGAGATACGCAGTATTTT; CDR3 protein: CASSQRDRGLVGDTQYF
CDR3 length: 15; V gene: TRBV7-2; J gene: TRBJ1-4; D gene: TRBD1; clone size: .; CDR3 DNA: TGTGCCAGCAGCTTCGACAGGGGGCGCTTTGAAAAACTGTTTTTT; CDR3 protein: CASSFDRGRFEKLFF
CDR3 length: 14; V gene: TRBV7-9; J gene: TRBJ2-7; D gene: .; clone size: .; CDR3 DNA: TGTGCCAGCAGCTCAGTGCAGACAAACTACGAGCAGTACTTC; CDR3 protein: CASSSVQTNYEQYF
CDR3 length: 14; V gene: TRBV14; J gene: TRBJ2-5; D gene: .; clone size: many; CDR3 DNA: TGTGCCAGCAGCCTAGAGGCGAAACAAGAGACCCAGTACTTC; CDR3 protein: CASSLEAKQETQYF
CDR3 length: 14; V gene: TRBV5-6; J gene: TRBJ2-3; D gene: .; clone size: .; CDR3 DNA: TGTGCCAGCAAAGGACAGGGAGGGGCGGATACGCAGTATTTT; CDR3 protein: CASKGQGGADTQYF
CDR3 length: 14; V gene: TRBV7-9; J gene: TRBJ2-1; D gene: TRBD2; clone size: few; CDR3 DNA: TGTGCCAGCAGCACAAGCGGGAGGGCCAATGAGCAGTTCTTC; CDR3 protein: CASSTSGRANEQFF
CDR3 length: 15; V gene: TRBV14; J gene: TRBJ2-7; D gene: .; clone size: few; CDR3 DNA: TGTGCCAGCAGCCAAGCTGGCCGGGGAGGAGTCGAGCAGTACTTC; CDR3 protein: CASSQAGRGGVEQYF
CDR3 length: 14; V gene: TRBV27; J gene: TRBJ2-7; D gene: .; clone size: .; CDR3 DNA: TGTGCCAGCAGTTTTGGTGGGGCCCCCTACGAGCAGTACTTC; CDR3 protein: CASSFGGAPYEQYF
CDR3 length: 14; V gene: TRBV5-1; J gene: TRBJ2-5; D gene: .; clone size: few; CDR3 DNA: TGCGCCAGCAGCTTGGATGCCTCCCAAGAGACCCAGTACTTC; CDR3 protein: CASSLDASQETQYF
CDR3 length: 14; V gene: TRBV9; J gene: TRBJ2-3; D gene: .; clone size: .; CDR3 DNA: TGTGCCAGCAGCGACACCTGGGGGTACGATACGCAGTATTTT; CDR3 protein: CASSDTWGYDTQYF
CDR3 length: 13; V gene: TRBV18; J gene: TRBJ1-1; D gene: .; clone size: .; CDR3 DNA: TGTGCCAGCTCACCGGGTCCTTCGGCTGAAGCTTTCTTT; CDR3 protein: CASSPGPSAEAFF
CDR3 length: 16; V gene: TRBV10-3; J gene: TRBJ2-1; D gene: TRBD2; clone size: .; CDR3 DNA: TGTGCCATCAGTGAGCGGGTTTCTAGCGGGAGCTCTGAGCAGTTCTTC; CDR3 protein: CAISERVSSGSSEQFF
CDR3 length: 17; V gene: TRBV5-1; J gene: TRBJ1-5; D gene: TRBD1; clone size: .; CDR3 DNA: TGCGCCAGCAGCTTGGGGGATTTAGGGGGCGCAACTCAGCCCCAGCATTTT; CDR3 protein: CASSLGDLGGATQPQHF
CDR3 length: 13; V gene: TRBV7-2; J gene: TRBJ1-1; D gene: TRBD1; clone size: .; CDR3 DNA: TGTGCCAGCAGCTTTATCGGGACAGGTGAAGCTTTCTTT; CDR3 protein: CASSFIGTGEAFF
CDR3 length: 16; V gene: TRBV3-1; J gene: TRBJ1-6; D gene: TRBD1; clone size: .; CDR3 DNA: TGTGCCAGCAGCCGACGGACAGGGCTGTATAATTCACCCCTCCACTTT; CDR3 protein: CASSRRTGLYNSPLHF
CDR3 length: 12; V gene: TRBV20-1; J gene: TRBJ2-1; D gene: .; clone size: .; CDR3 DNA: TGCAGTGCTGGGGTTAACTGGAATGTGCAGTTCTTC; CDR3 protein: CSAGVNWNVQFF
CDR3 length: 17; V gene: TRBV11-2; J gene: TRBJ2-2; D gene: TRBD2; clone size: few; CDR3 DNA: TGTGCCAGCAGCTTAGGCCCCACTAGCGGCTACACCGGGGAGCTGTTTTTT; CDR3 protein: CASSLGPTSGYTGELFF
CDR3 length: 16; V gene: TRBV7-2; J gene: TRBJ2-5; D gene: .; clone size: few; CDR3 DNA: TGTGCCAGCAGCTTATCTCGCGGGGGCCAGGGGGAGACCCAGTACTTC; CDR3 protein: CASSLSRGGQGETQYF
CDR3 length: 15; V gene: TRBV20-1; J gene: TRBJ2-5; D gene: .; clone size: .; CDR3 DNA: TGCAGTGCCCGAGGGCCAGGGACGTTATTGGAGACCCAGTACTTC; CDR3 protein: CSARGPGTLLETQYF
CDR3 length: 14; V gene: TRBV10-3; J gene: TRBJ2-1; D gene: .; clone size: many; CDR3 DNA: TGTGCCATCAGTGTGGGTGGCTCCTACAATGAGCAGTTCTTC; CDR3 protein: CAISVGGSYNEQFF
CDR3 length: 14; V gene: TRBV2; J gene: TRBJ1-1; D gene: .; clone size: few; CDR3 DNA: TGTGCCAGCAGCCCCCAGGGGTATGACACTGAAGCTTTCTTT; CDR3 protein: CASSPQGYDTEAFF
CDR3 length: 16; V gene: TRBV4-1; J gene: TRBJ2-7; D gene: TRBD1; clone size: .; CDR3 DNA: TGCGCCAGCAGCCAACGGACAGGGGGCGCTTATTACGAGCAGTACTTC; CDR3 protein: CASSQRTGGAYYEQYF
CDR3 length: 15; V gene: TRBV5-5; J gene: TRBJ1-4; D gene: .; clone size: few; CDR3 DNA: TGTGCCAGCAGCAACCACAGGGCCACTAATGAAAAACTGTTTTTT; CDR3 protein: CASSNHRATNEKLFF
CDR3 length: 14; V gene: TRBV12-3/TRBV12-4; J gene: TRBJ2-3; D gene: TRBD2; clone size: many; CDR3 DNA: TGTGCCAGTTCCCGGGGGGGGATCACAGATACGCAGTATTTT; CDR3 protein: CASSRGGITDTQYF
CDR3 length: 15; V gene: TRBV7-6; J gene: TRBJ2-3; D gene: TRBD2; clone size: few; CDR3 DNA: TGTGCCAGCAGCACCGGGACTAGCGGCACAGATACGCAGTATTTT; CDR3 protein: CASSTGTSGTDTQYF
CDR3 length: 15; V gene: TRBV7-2; J gene: TRBJ1-3; D gene: TRBD1; clone size: few; CDR3 DNA: TGTGCCAGCAGCTCGACAGGGCACTCTGGAAACACCATATATTTT; CDR3 protein: CASSSTGHSGNTIYF
CDR3 length: 14; V gene: TRBV20-1; J gene: TRBJ2-3; D gene: TRBD2; clone size: many; CDR3 DNA: TGCAGTGCAAACCGCGGGGGAAGCACAGATACGCAGTATTTT; CDR3 protein: CSANRGGSTDTQYF
CDR3 length: 14; V gene: TRBV27; J gene: TRBJ2-1; D gene: .; clone size: .; CDR3 DNA: TGTGCCAGCAGTTTATCCTGGGGGGCGAATGAGCAGTTCTTC; CDR3 protein: CASSLSWGANEQFF
CDR3 length: 12; V gene: TRBV18; J gene: TRBJ1-4; D gene: TRBD1; clone size: few; CDR3 DNA: TGTGCCAGCCGGGACAGTTTAATGAAAAACTTTTTT; CDR3 protein: CASRDSLMKNFF
CDR3 length: 12; V gene: TRBV20-1; J gene: TRBJ1-4; D gene: .; clone size: .; CDR3 DNA: TGCAGTGCTATTGGACCAGCTCCAAAACTGTTTTTT; CDR3 protein: CSAIGPAPKLFF
CDR3 length: 15; V gene: TRBV5-8; J gene: TRBJ1-4; D gene: .; clone size: few; CDR3 DNA: TGTGCCAGCAGCGGGTCGGCCAGAACTAATGAAAAACTGTTTTTT; CDR3 protein: CASSGSARTNEKLFF
CDR3 length: 14; V gene: TRBV20-1; J gene: TRBJ2-1; D gene: TRBD2; clone size: few; CDR3 DNA: TGCAGTGCTATCTGGCCGGGAGGAGGGAATGAGCAGTTCTTC; CDR3 protein: CSAIWPGGGNEQFF
CDR3 length: 12; V gene: TRBV12-3/TRBV12-4; J gene: TRBJ2-7; D gene: .; clone size: few; CDR3 DNA: TGTGCCAGCAGTCGAGTATCCTACGAGCAGTACTTC; CDR3 protein: CASSRVSYEQYF
CDR3 length: 16; V gene: TRBV29-1; J gene: TRBJ2-1; D gene: TRBD2; clone size: .; CDR3 DNA: TGCAGCGTTGAAGAAGGGAGCGGGAGGGATTACAATGAGCAGTTCTTC; CDR3 protein: CSVEEGSGRDYNEQFF
CDR3 length: 16; V gene: TRBV6-2/TRBV6-3; J gene: TRBJ2-2; D gene: TRBD1; clone size: .; CDR3 DNA: TGTGCCAGCAGAGCCCCGGGACAGGGGGTGGCCGGGGAGCTGTTTTTT; CDR3 protein: CASRAPGQGVAGELFF
CDR3 length: 13; V gene: TRBV27; J gene: TRBJ1-6; D gene: .; clone size: few; CDR3 DNA: TGTGCCAGCAGTTTAACAGTGAATTCACCCCTCCACTTT; CDR3 protein: CASSLTVNSPLHF
CDR3 length: 20; V gene: TRBV15; J gene: TRBJ2-4; D gene: TRBD2; clone size: .; CDR3 DNA: TGTGCCACCAGCAGAGATAGATTAGGACAGGCAGCGGGAGGGGTAAACATTCAGTACTTC; CDR3 protein: CATSRDRLGQAAGGVNIQYF
CDR3 length: 14; V gene: TRBV7-2; J gene: TRBJ2-1; D gene: TRBD2; clone size: many; CDR3 DNA: TGTGCCAGCAGCCTAGCGGGAGAGTACAATGAGCAGTTCTTC; CDR3 protein: CASSLAGEYNEQFF
CDR3 length: 15; V gene: TRBV20-1; J gene: TRBJ2-1; D gene: TRBD2; clone size: few; CDR3 DNA: TGCAGTGCTCGACCCGGGACTAGCGGTGTAAATGAGCAGTTCTTC; CDR3 protein: CSARPGTSGVNEQFF
CDR3 length: 13; V gene: TRBV2; J gene: TRBJ2-4; D gene: TRBD2; clone size: .; CDR3 DNA: TGTGCCAGCAGAACCTCGGGACTAGACCTCCAGTACTTC; CDR3 protein: CASRTSGLDLQYF